Listed below are T cell receptor beta chains from one sample, sequenced in a study of blood T cell repertoires in COVID-19. Repertoires were generated with immunoSEQ multiplex PCR, while TCRdb's copy carries only in-frame clones and drops some. Of 81,000 or so clones in the sample, 75% to 90% are singletons; the top ten hold roughly an eighth. Sample: peripheral blood. The receptors stem from a man between 65 and 79 years old with active or convalescent COVID-19. Both conserved end residues are part of each CDR3. The D gene is left open where the match is weak. Size tells how often a clone was seen (once, few, many) or the class of an expanded clone, and some rows leave it out.

j_call v_call clone_size d_call cdr3_aa cdr3_nt
TRBJ2-7 TRBV2 few NA CASTPTYEQYF TGTGCCAGCACCCCAACCTACGAGCAGTACTTC
TRBJ2-7 TRBV21-1 NA NA CASSTNNREDEQYF TGTGCCAGCAGCACCAATAACAGGGAAGACGAGCAGTACTTC
TRBJ1-1 TRBV19 NA NA CASSINGGENTEAFF TGTGCCAGTAGTATCAACGGGGGGGAGAACACTGAAGCTTTCTTT
TRBJ1-2 TRBV5-5 NA NA CASSFTPTGNYGYTF TGTGCCAGCAGCTTTACTCCGACGGGGAACTATGGCTACACCTTC
TRBJ2-5 TRBV5-1 NA NA CASSLDTRATPRETQYF TGCGCCAGCAGCTTGGATACCAGGGCCACCCCCCGAGAGACCCAGTACTTC
TRBJ1-5 TRBV19 NA TRBD1 CASSIEGRTGADQPQHF TGTGCCAGTAGTATAGAAGGGAGGACAGGGGCGGATCAGCCCCAGCATTTT
TRBJ2-2 TRBV9 once NA CASSVVSTGELFF TGTGCCAGCAGCGTAGTGTCGACCGGGGAGCTGTTTTTT
TRBJ2-2 TRBV29-1 NA NA CSVQGGGTGELFF TGCAGCGTCCAGGGTGGGGGGACCGGGGAGCTGTTTTTT
TRBJ1-6 TRBV19 NA NA CASSIELNTPLHF TGTGCCAGTAGTATAGAGTTGAACACACCCCTCCACTTT
TRBJ1-2 TRBV3-1/TRBV3-2 medium-sized NA CASRAGSRAGYTF TGTGCCAGCAGGGCCGGGAGCCGGGCCGGCTACACCTTC
TRBJ2-2 TRBV5-1 NA TRBD2 CASSLRTSGGAGELFF TGCGCCAGCAGCTTGAGGACTAGCGGGGGGGCCGGGGAGCTGTTTTTT
TRBJ1-5 TRBV4-3 NA TRBD1 CASSQDSTGQGNQPQHF TGCGCCAGCAGCCAAGATAGTACGGGACAGGGGAACCAGCCCCAGCATTTT
TRBJ2-1 TRBV18 NA TRBD1 CASSNYSARGPLKDNEQFF TGTGCCAGCTCAAACTACTCCGCCAGGGGGCCCCTGAAGGACAATGAGCAGTTCTTC
TRBJ1-1 TRBV5-5 NA NA CASSLPLGMNTEAFF TGTGCCAGCAGCTTGCCCCTCGGGATGAACACTGAAGCTTTCTTT
TRBJ1-2 TRBV27 NA TRBD1 CASSLTGENYGYTF TGTGCCAGCAGCTTGACAGGGGAAAACTATGGCTACACCTTC
TRBJ1-1 TRBV6-5 NA NA CASNALMGGYTEVFF TGTGCCAGCAACGCCCTGATGGGGGGATATACTGAAGTTTTCTTT
TRBJ1-2 TRBV3-1/TRBV3-2 NA NA CASSQEAQGGYTF TGTGCCAGCAGCCAAGAGGCCCAGGGTGGCTACACCTTC
TRBJ2-3 TRBV19 NA NA CASSPGASSTDTQYF TGTGCCAGTAGCCCAGGCGCGTCTAGCACAGATACGCAGTATTTT